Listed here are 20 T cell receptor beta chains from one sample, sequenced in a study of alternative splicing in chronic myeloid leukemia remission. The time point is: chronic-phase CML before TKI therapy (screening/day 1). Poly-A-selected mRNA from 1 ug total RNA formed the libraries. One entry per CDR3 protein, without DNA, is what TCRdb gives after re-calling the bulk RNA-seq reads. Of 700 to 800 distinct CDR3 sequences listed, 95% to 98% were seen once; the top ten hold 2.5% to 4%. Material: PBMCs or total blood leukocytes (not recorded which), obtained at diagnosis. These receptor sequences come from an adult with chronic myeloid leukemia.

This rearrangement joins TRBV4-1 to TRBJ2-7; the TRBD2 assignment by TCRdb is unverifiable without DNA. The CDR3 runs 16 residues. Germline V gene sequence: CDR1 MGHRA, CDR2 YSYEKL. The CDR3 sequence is CASSQDGGRASYEQYF.

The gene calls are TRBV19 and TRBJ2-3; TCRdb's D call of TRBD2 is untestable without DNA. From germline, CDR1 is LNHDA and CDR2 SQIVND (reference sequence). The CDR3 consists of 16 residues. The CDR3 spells CASSATSGRVVDTQYF.

CDR3 amino acids: CSVVLNTEAFF. The genes are TRBV29-1 and TRBJ1-1. The CDR3 consists of 11 residues. Germline CDR1 SQVTM, CDR2 ANQGSEA.

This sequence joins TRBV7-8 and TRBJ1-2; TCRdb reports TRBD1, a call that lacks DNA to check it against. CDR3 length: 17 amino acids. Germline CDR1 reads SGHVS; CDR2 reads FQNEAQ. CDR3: CASSLSTGHITPLGYTF.

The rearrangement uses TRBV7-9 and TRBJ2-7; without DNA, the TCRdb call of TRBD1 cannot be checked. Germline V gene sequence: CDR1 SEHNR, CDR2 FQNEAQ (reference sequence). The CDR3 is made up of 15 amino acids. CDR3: CASSPYPQGAYEQYF.

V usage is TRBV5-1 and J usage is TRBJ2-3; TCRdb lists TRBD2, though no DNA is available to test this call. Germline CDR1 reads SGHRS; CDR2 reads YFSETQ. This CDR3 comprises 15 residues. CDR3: CASSLTSGSADTQYF. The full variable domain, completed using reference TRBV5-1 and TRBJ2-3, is KAGVTQTPRYLIKTRGQQVTLSCSPISGHRSVSWYQQTPGQGLQFLFEYFSETQRNKGNFPGRFSGRQFSNSRSEMNVSTLELGDSALYLCASSLTSGSADTQYFGPGTRLTVL.

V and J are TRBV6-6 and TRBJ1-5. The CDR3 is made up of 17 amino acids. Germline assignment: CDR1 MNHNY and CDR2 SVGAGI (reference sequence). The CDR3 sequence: CASSYARAPGGNQPQHF.

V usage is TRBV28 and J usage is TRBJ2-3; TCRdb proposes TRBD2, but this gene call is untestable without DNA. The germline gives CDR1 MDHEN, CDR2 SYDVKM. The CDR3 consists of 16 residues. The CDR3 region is CASSGLWYNEADTQYF.

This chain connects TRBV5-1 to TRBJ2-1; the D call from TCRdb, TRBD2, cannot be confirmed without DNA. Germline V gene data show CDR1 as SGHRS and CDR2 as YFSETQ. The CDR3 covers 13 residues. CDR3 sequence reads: CASSLVGAGEQFF.

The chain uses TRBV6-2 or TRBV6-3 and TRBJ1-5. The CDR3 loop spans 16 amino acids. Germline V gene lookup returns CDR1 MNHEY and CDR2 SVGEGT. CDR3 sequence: CASSPDSTRNNQPQHF.

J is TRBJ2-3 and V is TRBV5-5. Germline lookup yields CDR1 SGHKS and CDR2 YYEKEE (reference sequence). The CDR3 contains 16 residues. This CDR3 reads CASSLGTVTPTDTQYF.

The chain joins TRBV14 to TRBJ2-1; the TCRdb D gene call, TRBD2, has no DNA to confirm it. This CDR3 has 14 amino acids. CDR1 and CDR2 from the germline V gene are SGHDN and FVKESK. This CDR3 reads CASSQSQGEYEQFF.

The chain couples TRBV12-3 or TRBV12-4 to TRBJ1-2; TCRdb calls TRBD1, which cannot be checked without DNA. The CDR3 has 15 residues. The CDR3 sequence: CASSPRTRHSLGYTF.

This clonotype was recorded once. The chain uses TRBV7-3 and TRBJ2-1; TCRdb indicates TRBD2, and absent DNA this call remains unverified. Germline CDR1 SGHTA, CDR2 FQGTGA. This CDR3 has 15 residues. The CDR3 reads CASSLSAGLYNEQFF.

CDR3 in amino acids: CASSLKPGGHEQYF. J is TRBJ2-7 and V is TRBV4-3; TCRdb's D call of TRBD2 is untestable without DNA. Germline V lookup: CDR1 LGHNA, CDR2 YSLEER. The CDR3 has 14 residues.

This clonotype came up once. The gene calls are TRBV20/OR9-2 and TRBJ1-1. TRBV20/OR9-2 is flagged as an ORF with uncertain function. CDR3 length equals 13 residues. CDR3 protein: CSARRDGNTEAFF.

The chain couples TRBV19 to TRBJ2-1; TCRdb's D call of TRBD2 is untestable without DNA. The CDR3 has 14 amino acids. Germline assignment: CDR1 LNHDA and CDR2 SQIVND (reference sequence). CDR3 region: CASSIAGGRGEQFF. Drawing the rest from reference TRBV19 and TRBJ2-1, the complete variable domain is DGGITQSPKYLFRKEGQNVTLSCEQNLNHDAMYWYRQDPGQGLRLIYYSQIVNDFQKGDIAEGYSVSREKKESFPLTVTSAQKNPTAFYLCASSIAGGRGEQFFGPGTRLTVL.

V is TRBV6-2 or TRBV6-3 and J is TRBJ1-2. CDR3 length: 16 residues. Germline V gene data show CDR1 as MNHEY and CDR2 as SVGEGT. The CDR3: CASSYSKFEGNYGYTF.

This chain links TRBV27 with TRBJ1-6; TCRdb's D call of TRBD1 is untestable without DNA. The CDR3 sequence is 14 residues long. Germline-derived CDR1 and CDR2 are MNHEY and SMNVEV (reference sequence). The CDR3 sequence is CASSYDRGNSPLHF.

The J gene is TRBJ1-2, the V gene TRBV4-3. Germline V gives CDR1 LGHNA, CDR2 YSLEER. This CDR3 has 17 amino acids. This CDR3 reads CASSQDFGDKIFYGYTF.